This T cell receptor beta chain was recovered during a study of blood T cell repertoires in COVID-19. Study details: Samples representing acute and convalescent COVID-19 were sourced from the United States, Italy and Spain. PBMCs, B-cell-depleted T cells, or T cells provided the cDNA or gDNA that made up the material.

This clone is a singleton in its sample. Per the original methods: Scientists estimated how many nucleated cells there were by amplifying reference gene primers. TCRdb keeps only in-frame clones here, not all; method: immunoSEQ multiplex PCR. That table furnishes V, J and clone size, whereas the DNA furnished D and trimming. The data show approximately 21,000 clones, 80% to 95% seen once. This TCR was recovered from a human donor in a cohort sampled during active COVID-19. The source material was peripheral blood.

The CDR3 loop reads CASRPPGGSATNEKLFF. DNA of the CDR3: TGTGCCAGCAGACCCCCGGGGGGCAGTGCAACTAATGAAAAACTGTTTTTT. The chain employs TRBV28 and TRBJ1-4; D perhaps matches TRBD1 (6 bases). CDR1 and CDR2 from the germline V gene are MDHEN and SYDVKM. This CDR3 contains 17 residues. Trimming took off 6 bases at V and 0 bases at J, with 17 bases between the two ends.